This T cell receptor (beta chain) emerged from a study of CD8+CD57+ T cells in acquired aplastic anemia. Study outcomes and limitations: It was found that nearly 30 CD8+ CDR3 sequences were shared between patients and controls.

Profiling that covered TCR beta VDJ and CDR3 relied on genomic DNA as its template. In TCRdb, the reads were re-called with MiXCR into one record per CDR3 protein. The table has some 150,000 distinct CDR3 sequences, over 50% seen once. CD8+CD57+ cell expansion, shown by flow cytometry, had occurred in the patients selected for sequencing. Acquired aplastic anemia of severe grade affected all patients. This clonotype showed up many times. Antigen: not known. Germline CDR1 is MNHEY and CDR2 is SMNVEV (reference sequence). This CDR3 spans 13 amino acids. V lost 1 base to trimming and J lost 5 bases, with 9 bases between them.

This clonotype was sampled from a human donor with aplastic anemia. Sequencing input: sorted CD4+, CD8+, or CD8+CD57+ T cells (not recorded which) from PBMCs. V usage is TRBV27 and J usage is TRBJ2-7; weak D call: TRBD1 (5 bases). The CDR3 sequence: CASSLWGADEQYF. The CDR3 DNA follows: TGTGCCAGCAGTTTATGGGGCGCCGACGAGCAGTACTTC.